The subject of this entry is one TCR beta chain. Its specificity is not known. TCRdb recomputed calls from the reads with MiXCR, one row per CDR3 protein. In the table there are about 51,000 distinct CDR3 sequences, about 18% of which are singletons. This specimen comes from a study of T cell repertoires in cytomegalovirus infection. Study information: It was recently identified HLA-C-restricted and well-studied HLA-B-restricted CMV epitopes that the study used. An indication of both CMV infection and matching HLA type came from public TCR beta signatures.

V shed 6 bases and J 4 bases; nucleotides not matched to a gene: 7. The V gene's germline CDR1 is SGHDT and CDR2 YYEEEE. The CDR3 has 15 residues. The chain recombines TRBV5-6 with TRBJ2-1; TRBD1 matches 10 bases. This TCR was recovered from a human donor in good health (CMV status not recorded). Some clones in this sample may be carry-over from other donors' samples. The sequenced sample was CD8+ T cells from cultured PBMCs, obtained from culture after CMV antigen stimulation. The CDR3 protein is CASTPDRGQYNEQFF. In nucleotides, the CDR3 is TGTGCCAGCACCCCCGACAGGGGGCAATACAATGAGCAGTTCTTC.